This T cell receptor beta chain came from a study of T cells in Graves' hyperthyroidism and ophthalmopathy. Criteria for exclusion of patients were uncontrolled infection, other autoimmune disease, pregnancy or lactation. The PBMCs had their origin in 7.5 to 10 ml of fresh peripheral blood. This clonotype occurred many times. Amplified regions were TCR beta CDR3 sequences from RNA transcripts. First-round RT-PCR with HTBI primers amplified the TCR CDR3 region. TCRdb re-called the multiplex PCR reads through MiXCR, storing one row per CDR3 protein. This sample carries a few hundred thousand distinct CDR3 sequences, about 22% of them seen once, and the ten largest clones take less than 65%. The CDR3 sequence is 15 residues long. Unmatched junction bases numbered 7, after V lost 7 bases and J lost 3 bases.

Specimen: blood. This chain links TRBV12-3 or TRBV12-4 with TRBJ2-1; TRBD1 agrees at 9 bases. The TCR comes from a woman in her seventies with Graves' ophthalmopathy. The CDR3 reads CASTVGTGYYNEQFF. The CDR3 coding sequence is TGTGCCAGCACCGTCGGGACAGGGTACTACAATGAGCAGTTCTTC.